This entry lists 14 T cell receptor beta chains sequenced from one sample in a study of OX40 agonist ivuxolimab in advanced cancers. The method was immunoSEQ multiplex PCR; TCRdb's version includes in-frame clones alone and lacks a portion of them. This table holds more than 80,000 clones, roughly nine tenths found once. The specimen was CD4+ or CD8+ T cells sorted from blood, collected in a trial of the OX40 agonist ivuxolimab. These receptors all come from an adult with an advanced solid tumor such as melanoma, head and neck, liver or kidney cancer.

The rearrangement links TRBV5-5 to TRBJ1-1; D is uncertain. Deletions cut 0 bases from V and 1 base from J, with 10 bases between. The CDR3 totals 15 residues. Germline assignment: CDR1 SGHKS and CDR2 YYEKEE (reference sequence). As DNA, the CDR3 is TGTGCCAGCAGCTTGGGCGACCCACCGAACACTGAAGCTTTCTTT. Its protein is CASSLGDPPNTEAFF.

This sequence joins TRBV19 and TRBJ2-5; 9 nucleotides match TRBD1. This CDR3 spans 14 amino acids. Germline CDR1 and CDR2: LNHDA and SQIVND (reference sequence). V lost 4 bases and J lost 5; bases outside the gene matches: 5. The CDR3 region is CASSKGQGSETQYF. The CDR3 region has the DNA TGTGCCAGTAGTAAGGGACAGGGATCGGAGACCCAGTACTTC.

About this clone: The sample carries other DNA sequences with the same CDR3. The chain uses TRBV28 and TRBJ1-5; D is perhaps TRBD1 (5 bases). The CDR3 totals 15 residues. V lost 6 bases, J lost 6 bases, and 18 bases lay in between. From germline, CDR1 is MDHEN and CDR2 SYDVKM. CDR3 sequence: CASRSSNGGGQPQHF. DNA for the CDR3: TGTGCCAGCAGATCATCGAATGGGGGGGGTCAGCCCCAGCATTTT.

This clone was seen more than once but under ten times. The chain employs TRBV28 and TRBJ1-5; D unclear. Germline V gives CDR1 MDHEN, CDR2 SYDVKM. V was cut by 8 bases and J by 5 bases, with 10 bases left in between. The CDR3 loop spans 12 amino acids. CDR3 DNA sequence: TGTGCCAGCTCAGGCCTTGATCAGCCCCAGCATTTT. It specifies CASSGLDQPQHF.

The gene calls are TRBV9 and TRBJ2-3; no definite D call. The CDR3 is 14 amino acids. Trimming pared 4 bases from V and 0 bases from J, leaving 9 bases between. Germline V gives CDR1 SGDLS, CDR2 YYNGEE. The CDR3 DNA reads as TGTGCCAGCAGCCCAGGTCAGAGCACAGATACGCAGTATTTT. Protein product: CASSPGQSTDTQYF. Variable domain in full (rest from reference TRBV9 and TRBJ2-3): DSGVTQTPKHLITATGQRVTLRCSPRSGDLSVYWYQQSLDQGLQFLIQYYNGEERAKGNILERFSAQQFPDLHSELNLSSLELGDSALYFCASSPGQSTDTQYFGPGTRLTVL.

The chain uses TRBV19 and TRBJ1-1; tentative D call: TRBD1 (6 bases). This CDR3 has 14 amino acids. From germline, CDR1 is LNHDA and CDR2 SQIVND (reference sequence). With 5 bases removed from V and 2 bases from J, the gap between germline ends came to 12 bases. The DNA for the CDR3 is TGTGCCAGTAGTCGGGGGGCGATCAACACTGAAGCTTTCTTT. As protein: CASSRGAINTEAFF.

This rearrangement joins TRBV30 to TRBJ1-2, with 7 bases aligning to TRBD1. The CDR3 has 15 residues. The germline gives CDR1 GTSNPN, CDR2 SVGIG (reference sequence). Losses at the gene ends were 2 bases for V and 2 bases for J; bases not matched to a gene: 8. This chain's CDR3 is CAWSTPTGLNYGYTF. CDR3 bases: TGTGCCTGGAGTACCCCGACAGGGCTGAACTATGGCTACACCTTC.

This clone was seen a handful of times. The chain carries TRBV5-1 and TRBJ2-1; D perhaps matches TRBD1 (5 bases). Germline V gene lookup returns CDR1 SGHRS and CDR2 YFSETQ. Trimming took 5 bases from V and 15 from J, leaving 12 bases between them. The CDR3 covers 10 residues. CDR3 sequence reads: CASSGAGMFF. In DNA, the CDR3 is TGCGCCAGCAGTGGGGCTGGAATGTTCTTC.

The chain recombines TRBV7-9 with TRBJ2-5, with 10 bases fitting TRBD1. The CDR3 runs 16 residues. V was clipped by 0 bases and J by 7 bases; unmatched bases: 8. Germline assignment: CDR1 SEHNR and CDR2 FQNEAQ (reference sequence). CDR3 loop: CASSLARTGGHGTQYF. In DNA, the CDR3 is TGTGCCAGCAGCTTAGCGAGGACAGGGGGGCATGGGACCCAGTACTTC.

The chain is built from TRBV11-2 and TRBJ2-3; 9 positions agree with TRBD1. This CDR3 has 16 residues. Losses at the gene ends were 6 bases for V and 4 bases for J; bases not matched to a gene: 11. CDR1 and CDR2 (germline): SGHAT, FQNNGV. Written as DNA, the CDR3 is TGTGCCAGCAGGCTACAGGGGGCAGGGGTCGCAGATACGCAGTATTTT. It encodes CASRLQGAGVADTQYF.

This clone was observed a handful of times. The rearrangement links TRBV28 to TRBJ1-5; 10 bases match TRBD1. Per germline, CDR1 MDHEN and CDR2 SYDVKM. The CDR3 consists of 13 residues. V shed 10 bases and J 4 bases; nucleotides not matched to a gene: 4. CDR3 DNA: TGTGCCACCCCGGACAGGGGGAATCAGCCCCAGCATTTT. It is translated as CATPDRGNQPQHF.

This clone came up once. The chain is built from TRBV2 and TRBJ2-1; possibly TRBD2 for D (6 bases). Germline values: CDR1 SNHLY, CDR2 FYNNEI. Trimming removed 5 bases at V and 5 bases at J, with 16 bases between. This CDR3 is built from 15 residues. The CDR3 coding sequence is TGTGCCAGCAGTCTTGCGGGACTCCACAACAATGAGCAGTTCTTC. Translating it yields CASSLAGLHNNEQFF.

The V call is TRBV7-9, the J call TRBJ2-7; 7 nucleotides match TRBD2. J lost 4 bases, V lost 7 bases, and 7 bases had no gene match. The CDR3 covers 13 residues. CDR1 SEHNR and CDR2 FQNEAQ come from the germline V gene (reference sequence). Here the CDR3 reads CASTGGGQYEQYF. The CDR3 nucleotides read TGTGCCAGCACCGGGGGAGGGCAGTACGAGCAGTACTTC.

The chain uses TRBV5-6 and TRBJ1-2; D is unclear. Deletions cut 4 bases from V and 2 bases from J, with 12 bases between. There are 14 residues in the CDR3. Germline V gene data show CDR1 as SGHDT and CDR2 as YYEEEE. The CDR3 loop reads CASSPVDINYGYTF. The DNA of the CDR3 is TGTGCCAGCAGCCCAGTTGATATAAACTATGGCTACACCTTC.